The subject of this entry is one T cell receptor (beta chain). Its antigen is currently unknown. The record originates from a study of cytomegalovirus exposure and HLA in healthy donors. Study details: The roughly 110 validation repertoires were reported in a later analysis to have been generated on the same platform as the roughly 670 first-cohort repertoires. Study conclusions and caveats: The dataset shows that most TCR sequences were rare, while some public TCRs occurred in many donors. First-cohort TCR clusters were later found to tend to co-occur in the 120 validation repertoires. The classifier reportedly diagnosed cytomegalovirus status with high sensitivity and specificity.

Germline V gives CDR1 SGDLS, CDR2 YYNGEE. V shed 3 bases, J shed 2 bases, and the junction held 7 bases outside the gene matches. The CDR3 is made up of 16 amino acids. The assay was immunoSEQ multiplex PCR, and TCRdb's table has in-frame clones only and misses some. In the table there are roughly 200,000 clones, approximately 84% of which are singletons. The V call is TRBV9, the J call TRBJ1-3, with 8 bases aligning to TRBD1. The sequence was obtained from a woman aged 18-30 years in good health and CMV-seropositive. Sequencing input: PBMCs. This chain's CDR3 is CASSDFGQGPGNTIYF. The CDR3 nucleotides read TGTGCCAGCAGCGACTTTGGACAGGGTCCTGGAAACACCATATATTTT. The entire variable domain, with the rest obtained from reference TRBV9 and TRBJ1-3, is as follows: DSGVTQTPKHLITATGQRVTLRCSPRSGDLSVYWYQQSLDQGLQFLIQYYNGEERAKGNILERFSAQQFPDLHSELNLSSLELGDSALYFCASSDFGQGPGNTIYFGEGSWLTVV.